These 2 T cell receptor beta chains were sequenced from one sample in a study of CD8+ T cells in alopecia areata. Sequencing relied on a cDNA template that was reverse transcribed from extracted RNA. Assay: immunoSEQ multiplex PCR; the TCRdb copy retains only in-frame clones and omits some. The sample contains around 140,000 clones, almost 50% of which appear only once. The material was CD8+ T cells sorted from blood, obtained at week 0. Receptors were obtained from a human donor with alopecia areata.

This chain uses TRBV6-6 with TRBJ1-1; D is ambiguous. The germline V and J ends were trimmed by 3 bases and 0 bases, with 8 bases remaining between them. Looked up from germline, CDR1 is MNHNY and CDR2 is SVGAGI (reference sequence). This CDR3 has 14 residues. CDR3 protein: CASSYLRLNTEAFF. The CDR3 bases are TGTGCCAGCAGTTATTTACGACTGAACACTGAAGCTTTCTTT.

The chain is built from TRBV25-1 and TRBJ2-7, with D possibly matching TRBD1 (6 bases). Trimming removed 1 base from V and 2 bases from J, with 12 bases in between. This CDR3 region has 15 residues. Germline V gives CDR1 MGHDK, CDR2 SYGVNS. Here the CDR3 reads CASSEWGQGAYEQYF. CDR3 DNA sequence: TGTGCCAGCAGTGAATGGGGGCAGGGCGCCTACGAGCAGTACTTC.